These T cell receptor beta chains were read from a single sample in a study of PD-1 blockade in classical Hodgkin lymphoma. Sequencing used immunoSEQ multiplex PCR; TCRdb keeps in-frame clones, though not all of them. This table has 65,000 to 95,000 clones, 75% to 90% appearing once. Specimen: peripheral blood mononuclear cells (PBMCs), collected at baseline. These receptor sequences come from a human donor with classical Hodgkin lymphoma. Both conserved end residues are part of each CDR3.

J gene: TRBJ2-7; CDR3 length: 16; V gene: TRBV4-1; CDR3 protein: CASSQEGLADFYEQYF
J gene: TRBJ1-1; CDR3 length: 15; V gene: TRBV11-3; CDR3 protein: CASSSGQGVTTEAFF
J gene: TRBJ1-1; CDR3 length: 14; V gene: TRBV4-1; CDR3 protein: CASSQDWGGTEAFF
J gene: TRBJ2-7; CDR3 length: 15; V gene: TRBV28; CDR3 protein: CASSPLPTGGYEQYF
J gene: TRBJ2-2; CDR3 length: 14; V gene: TRBV5-1; CDR3 protein: CASSPTSGTGELFF
J gene: TRBJ2-2; CDR3 length: 13; V gene: TRBV19; CDR3 protein: CASSTGYTGELFF
J gene: TRBJ2-2; CDR3 length: 14; V gene: TRBV6-5; CDR3 protein: CASSYPNRGGELFF
J gene: TRBJ2-3; CDR3 length: 13; V gene: TRBV2; CDR3 protein: CASSEAGGHTQYF
J gene: TRBJ2-1; CDR3 length: 13; V gene: TRBV6-5; CDR3 protein: CASSYRQHNEQFF
J gene: TRBJ2-1; CDR3 length: 15; V gene: TRBV15; CDR3 protein: CATSVEREGRNEQFF
J gene: TRBJ2-5; CDR3 length: 15; V gene: TRBV11-2; CDR3 protein: CASSSHNSLQETQYF
J gene: TRBJ1-2; CDR3 length: 18; V gene: TRBV5-1; CDR3 protein: CASSLVSPERRGLWGYTF
J gene: TRBJ2-7; CDR3 length: 12; V gene: TRBV19; CDR3 protein: CASSSGVHEQYF
J gene: TRBJ2-7; CDR3 length: 14; V gene: TRBV18; CDR3 protein: CASSPTGTDYEQYF
J gene: TRBJ1-1; CDR3 length: 14; V gene: TRBV19; CDR3 protein: CASSIVVTDTEAFF
J gene: TRBJ2-7; CDR3 length: 14; V gene: TRBV7-9; CDR3 protein: CASSLAWVDYEQYF
J gene: TRBJ2-1; CDR3 length: 14; V gene: TRBV6-5; CDR3 protein: CASSPSDTYNEQFF
J gene: TRBJ2-1; CDR3 length: 18; V gene: TRBV7-2; CDR3 protein: CASSLGRLAGVSYNEQFF
J gene: TRBJ1-5; CDR3 length: 17; V gene: TRBV28; CDR3 protein: CASSIRDRGRTNQPQHF
J gene: TRBJ2-3; CDR3 length: 14; V gene: TRBV5-1; CDR3 protein: CASSLDTFADTQYF
J gene: TRBJ1-1; CDR3 length: 12; V gene: TRBV29-1; CDR3 protein: CSVGGVNTEAFF
J gene: TRBJ1-1; CDR3 length: 16; V gene: TRBV19; CDR3 protein: CASSIGPTGAVTEAFF
J gene: TRBJ2-5; CDR3 length: 16; V gene: TRBV30; CDR3 protein: CAWSPGLAGRVETQYF
J gene: TRBJ1-1; CDR3 length: 16; V gene: TRBV27; CDR3 protein: CASSPQSPGVTTEAFF
J gene: TRBJ1-2; CDR3 length: 16; V gene: TRBV9; CDR3 protein: CASSVAQGPLGKGYTF